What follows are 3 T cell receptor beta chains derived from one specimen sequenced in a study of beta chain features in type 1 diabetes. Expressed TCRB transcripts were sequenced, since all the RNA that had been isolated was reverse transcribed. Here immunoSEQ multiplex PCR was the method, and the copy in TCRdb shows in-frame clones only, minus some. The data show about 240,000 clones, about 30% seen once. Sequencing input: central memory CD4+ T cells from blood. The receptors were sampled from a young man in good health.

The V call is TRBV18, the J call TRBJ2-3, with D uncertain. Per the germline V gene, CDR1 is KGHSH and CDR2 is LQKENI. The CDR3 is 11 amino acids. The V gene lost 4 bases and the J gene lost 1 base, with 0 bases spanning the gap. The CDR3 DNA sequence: TGTGCCAGCTCACGCACAGATACGCAGTATTTT. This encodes CASSRTDTQYF.

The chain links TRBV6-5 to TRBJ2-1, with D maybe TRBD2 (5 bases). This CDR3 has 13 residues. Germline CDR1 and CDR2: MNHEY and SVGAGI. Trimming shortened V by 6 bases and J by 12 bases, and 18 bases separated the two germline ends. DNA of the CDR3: TGTGCCAGCAGCCGACTTGGAGCGGTCGGGCAGTTCTTC. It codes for CASSRLGAVGQFF.

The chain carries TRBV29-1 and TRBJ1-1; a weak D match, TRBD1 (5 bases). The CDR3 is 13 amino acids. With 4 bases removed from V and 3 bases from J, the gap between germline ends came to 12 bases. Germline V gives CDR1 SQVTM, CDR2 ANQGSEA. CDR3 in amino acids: CSVGRGQDTEAFF. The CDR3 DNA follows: TGCAGCGTTGGCCGAGGACAAGACACTGAAGCTTTCTTT.